This is a list of T cell receptor beta chains from one sample in a study of cytomegalovirus exposure and HLA in healthy donors. TCRdb's copy holds only in-frame clones and misses some; the assay was immunoSEQ multiplex PCR. Here the sample spans under 50,000 clones, approximately 70% being singletons. Specimen: PBMCs. Receptor source: a man aged 25-45 years in good health and CMV-seronegative. The CDR3 runs from the conserved cysteine through the conserved F or W. D genes are given only for firm matches. Where a row states a size, it is once, few, many or the class of an expanded clone; other rows omit it.

d_gene	abundance	j_gene	v_gene	CDR3nt	CDR3aa
TRBD1	-	TRBJ2-7	TRBV7-9	TGTGCCAGCAGCTTAGCGTCGACAGGGGGAATCCCCTACGAGCAGTACTTC	CASSLASTGGIPYEQYF
-	few	TRBJ1-4	TRBV20-1	TGCAGTGCTAGACAGGGCTCTATGGTGTTTTTT	CSARQGSMVFF
-	-	TRBJ1-5	TRBV30	TGTGCCTGGAGTGTTGGGGCCATAATACAGCCCCAGCATTTT	CAWSVGAIIQPQHF
TRBD1	-	TRBJ2-7	TRBV19	TGTGCCAGTAAAGCGGGACAGGGGACCTACGAGCAGTACTTC	CASKAGQGTYEQYF
-	-	TRBJ2-7	TRBV29-1	TGCAGCGCTCTAAGCACACAGTCCTACGAGCAGTACTTC	CSALSTQSYEQYF
TRBD2	-	TRBJ2-1	TRBV12-5	TGTGCTAGTGGTTTTCTGGCGGGAGACAATGAGCAGTTCTTC	CASGFLAGDNEQFF
-	-	TRBJ1-1	TRBV10-2	TGCGCCAGCGTGCAGGAAATGAACACTGAAGCTTTCTTT	CASVQEMNTEAFF
-	few	TRBJ1-5	TRBV19	TGTGCCAGTAGCGGACTTCGTAATCAGCCCCAGCATTTT	CASSGLRNQPQHF
TRBD1	-	TRBJ1-5	TRBV19	TGTGCCAGTAACCCCGACAGGGTAAGCAATCAGCCCCAGCATTTT	CASNPDRVSNQPQHF
-	few	TRBJ2-7	TRBV6-1	TGTGCCAGCAGTATCGAACAGGGCAACTCCTACGAGAAGTACTTC	CASSIEQGNSYEKYF
-	once	TRBJ1-2	TRBV6-5	TGTGCCAGCAGTTTGTTATCCAACTATGGCTACACCTTC	CASSLLSNYGYTF
TRBD1	few	TRBJ1-4	TRBV6-1	TGTGCCCGCGGGGGACAGGGGGGGGAAAAACTGTTTTTT	CARGGQGGEKLFF
-	few	TRBJ2-1	TRBV5-4	TGTGCCAGCAGTCGAGCGGAGAACTCCTACAATGAGCAGTTCTTC	CASSRAENSYNEQFF
-	few	TRBJ1-2	TRBV19	TGTGCCAGTACAGGGTCGAGAGGCTACACCTTC	CASTGSRGYTF
-	-	TRBJ2-5	TRBV7-8	TGTGCCAGCAGCCGACAGGGAGGTTTGGGGACCCAGTACTTC	CASSRQGGLGTQYF
-	few	TRBJ2-7	TRBV4-1	TGCGCCAGCAGCCAAGAACAGGGCGCAGGGTACGAGCAGTACTTC	CASSQEQGAGYEQYF
TRBD1	-	TRBJ2-5	TRBV5-1	TGCGCCAGCGTCAAAGGGGACAGACAAGAGACCCAGTACTTC	CASVKGDRQETQYF
TRBD2	once	TRBJ2-5	TRBV4-1	TGCGCCAGCAGCCAATCCCCGGGGGGGAGGGAGACCCAGTACTTC	CASSQSPGGRETQYF
-	-	TRBJ2-2	TRBV2	TGTGCCAGCAACGGCGGGAAGAACACCGGGGAGCTGTTTTTT	CASNGGKNTGELFF
-	-	TRBJ2-5	TRBV5-4	TGTGCCAGCAGCTTGGCCGGGGGAGGAGAGACCCAGTACTTC	CASSLAGGGETQYF
TRBD1	-	TRBJ1-1	TRBV2	TGTGCCAGCAGGTCGGGACAGAGGAACACTGAAGCTTTCTTT	CASRSGQRNTEAFF
TRBD2	-	TRBJ2-1	TRBV27	TGTGCCAGCAGTTTAAGGAGCGGGAGTAAGGATGAGCAGTTCTTC	CASSLRSGSKDEQFF
-	medium-sized	TRBJ1-1	TRBV10-1	TGCGCCAGGGACCGGGACATTGAAGCTTTCTTT	CARDRDIEAFF
TRBD2	-	TRBJ2-2	TRBV13	TGTGCCAGCAGCGACGGACTAGCGGGAGCGTTCGGGGAGCTGTTTTTT	CASSDGLAGAFGELFF
TRBD1	-	TRBJ1-2	TRBV6-5	TGTGCCAGCAGTTTAGGACAGGCACCTTATGGCTACACCTTC	CASSLGQAPYGYTF
TRBD2	-	TRBJ2-5	TRBV11-2	TGTGCCAGCAGCTCCTTAGCGGGAGGCGGAGAGACCCAGTACTTC	CASSSLAGGGETQYF
-	-	TRBJ1-2	TRBV2	TGTGCCAGCAGTGAATTAGCGGGCGAGAGGAAAAACTATGGCTACACCTTC	CASSELAGERKNYGYTF
TRBD1	-	TRBJ2-7	TRBV27	TGTGCCAGCAGTTTAGGGGGACAGGGCTACGAGCAGTACTTC	CASSLGGQGYEQYF
TRBD2	-	TRBJ2-5	TRBV5-1	TGCGCCAGCAGCTTGGCCTCTAGCGGGGAGACCCAGTACTTC	CASSLASSGETQYF
TRBD2	-	TRBJ2-5	TRBV10-3	TGTGCCACCGGGGGGGTTGGTGAGACCCAGTACTTC	CATGGVGETQYF
-	-	TRBJ2-3	TRBV7-9	TGTGCCAGCAGCTTAAAGGCAGGGTATAGTGGCACAGATACGCAGTATTTT	CASSLKAGYSGTDTQYF
-	-	TRBJ1-1	TRBV5-6	TGTGCCAGCAGCGCTGACAAAAACACTGAAGCTTTCTTT	CASSADKNTEAFF
-	-	TRBJ2-3	TRBV25-1	TGTGCCAGCAGCCCAGGAGGGGTGGTCGTCGATACGCAGTATTTT	CASSPGGVVVDTQYF
TRBD2	-	TRBJ2-3	TRBV6-4	TGTGCCAGCAGTGAAGCGGGAGGGGGCACAGATACGCAGTATTTT	CASSEAGGGTDTQYF
-	-	TRBJ2-3	TRBV29-1	TGCAGCGGCCTAGTGGCGGCCTACACAGATACGCAGTATTTT	CSGLVAAYTDTQYF
-	-	TRBJ1-1	TRBV28	TGTGCCAGCAGTTTGGGGGAGGGTTTGGAAGCTTTCTTT	CASSLGEGLEAFF
-	once	TRBJ2-3	TRBV10-2	TGCGCCAGCAGGGTTACGGTCATTAGCACAGATACGCAGTATTTT	CASRVTVISTDTQYF
TRBD1	-	TRBJ2-7	TRBV5-1	TGCGCCAGCAGCTCGACAGGGAGAGGTAGGGCCTACGAGCAGTACTTC	CASSSTGRGRAYEQYF
-	-	TRBJ1-1	TRBV5-1	TGCGCCAGCAGCAGTTTAGGGGCATCAAACACTGAAGCTTTCTTT	CASSSLGASNTEAFF
TRBD2	-	TRBJ2-3	TRBV5-4	TGTGCCAGCAGTCACATACGGGACTACCAACATACGCAGTATTTT	CASSHIRDYQHTQYF
-	-	TRBJ2-1	TRBV7-8	TGTGCCAGCAGCCAATATAGGAGGGAGAGGACCTATGAGCAGTTCTTC	CASSQYRRERTYEQFF
-	-	TRBJ2-1	TRBV11-2	TGTGCCAGCAGCTTAGGAGCAAATGAGCAGTTCTTC	CASSLGANEQFF
-	-	TRBJ1-2	TRBV30	TGTGCCTGGAGTGCGGTTTGGGGCAGGGAGGGCTATGGCTACACCTTC	CAWSAVWGREGYGYTF
TRBD1	-	TRBJ2-7	TRBV15	TGTGCCACCAGCAGAGATCTTGCAGGGGACAGAAACTCCTACGAGCAGTACTTC	CATSRDLAGDRNSYEQYF
TRBD1	once	TRBJ1-2	TRBV7-2	TGTGCCAGCAGCTTAACAGGGGGAAACTACTATGGCTACACCTTC	CASSLTGGNYYGYTF
-	-	TRBJ2-2	TRBV19	TGTGCCAGTAGTATCAGATGGACTGAGAACACCGGGGAGCTGTTTTTT	CASSIRWTENTGELFF